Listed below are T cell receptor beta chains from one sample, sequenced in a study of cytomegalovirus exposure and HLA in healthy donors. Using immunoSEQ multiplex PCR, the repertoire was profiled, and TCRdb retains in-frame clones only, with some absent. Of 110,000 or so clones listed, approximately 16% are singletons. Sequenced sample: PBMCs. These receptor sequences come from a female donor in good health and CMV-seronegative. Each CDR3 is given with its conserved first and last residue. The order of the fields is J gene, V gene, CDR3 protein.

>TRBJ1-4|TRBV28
CASSLRRGRFDEKLFF
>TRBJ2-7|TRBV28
CASSRPGTGQSYEQYF
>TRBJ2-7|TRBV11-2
CASSLTGTSSYEQYF
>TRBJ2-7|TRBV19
CASSSVPGLAAYEQYF
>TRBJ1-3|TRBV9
CASSAGLSGNTIYF
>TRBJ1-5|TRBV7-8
CASSSRQGVHSNQPQHF
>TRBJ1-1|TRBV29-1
CSVDSGRGGDTEAFF
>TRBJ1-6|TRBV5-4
CASSPNTGTSNSSPLHF
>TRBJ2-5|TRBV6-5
CASSYGGYQETQYF
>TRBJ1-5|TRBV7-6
CASSRWAGGNQPQHF
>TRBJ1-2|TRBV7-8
CASSLEPGSTYGYTF
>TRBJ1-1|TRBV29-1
CSVLTGQNTEAFF
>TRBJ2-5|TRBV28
CASSLLGKPRVEEYQETQYF
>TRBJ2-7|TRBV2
CASSGLTGLASYEQYF
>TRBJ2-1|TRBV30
CAWTLRGGGYEQFF
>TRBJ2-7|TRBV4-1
CASSPEGTISYEQYF
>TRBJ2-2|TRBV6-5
CASRKGLAGPGELFF
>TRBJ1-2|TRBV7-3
CASSLRGDSNYGYTF
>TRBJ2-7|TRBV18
CASSPDGGEQYF
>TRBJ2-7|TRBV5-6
CASRLGGYEQYF
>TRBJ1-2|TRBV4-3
CASSQGEGDYGYTF
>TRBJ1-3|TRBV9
CASSPGGTSGNTIYF
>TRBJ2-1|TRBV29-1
CSSSGTSGTNEQFF
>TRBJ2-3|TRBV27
CASSLGGSDTQYF
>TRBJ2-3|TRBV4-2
CASSQGAQGGGTDTQYF
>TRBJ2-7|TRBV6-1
CASSEPLGGRYEQYF
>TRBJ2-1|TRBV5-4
CASHKLLEAYNEQFF
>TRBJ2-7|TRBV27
CASSPSGAPYEQYF
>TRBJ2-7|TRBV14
CASSQSGSGREQYF
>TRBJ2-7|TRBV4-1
CASSQDRGTGTPYEQYF
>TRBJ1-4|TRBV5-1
CASSLGTLRINEKLFF
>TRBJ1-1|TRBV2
CACHLRDRGGTEAFF
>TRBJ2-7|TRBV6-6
CASSFTSYEQYF
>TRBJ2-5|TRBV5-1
CASSLGGGGEETQYF
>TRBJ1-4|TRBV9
CASSTGGGAGEKLFF
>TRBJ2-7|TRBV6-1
CASSEFSPFYEQYF
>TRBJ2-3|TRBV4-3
CASSQDRSGVDTQYF
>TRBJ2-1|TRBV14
CASSSTSGTDEQFF
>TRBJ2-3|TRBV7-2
CASSSLLDTQYF
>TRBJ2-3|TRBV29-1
CSWGVGSTDTQYF
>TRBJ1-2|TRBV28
CASVDSLYGYTF
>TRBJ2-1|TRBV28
CASSLRGFGRGAYNEQFF
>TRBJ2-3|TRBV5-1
CASSLVGASTDTQYF
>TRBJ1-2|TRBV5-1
CASSLEQGAGYTF
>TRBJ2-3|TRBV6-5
CASSYEGTSTDTQYF
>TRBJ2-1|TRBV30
CAWSFVGANNEQFF